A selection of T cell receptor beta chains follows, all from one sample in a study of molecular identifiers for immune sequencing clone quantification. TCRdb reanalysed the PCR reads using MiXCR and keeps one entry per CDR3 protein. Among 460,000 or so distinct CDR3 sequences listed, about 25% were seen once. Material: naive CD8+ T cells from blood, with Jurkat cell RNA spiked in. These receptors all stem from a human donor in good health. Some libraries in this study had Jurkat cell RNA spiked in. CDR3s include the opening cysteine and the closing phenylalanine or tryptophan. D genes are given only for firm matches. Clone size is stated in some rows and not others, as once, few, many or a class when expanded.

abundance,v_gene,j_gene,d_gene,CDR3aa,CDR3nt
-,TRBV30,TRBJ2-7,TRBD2,CAWLPAGLAGYEQYF,TGTGCCTGGCTCCCCGCCGGACTAGCGGGTTACGAGCAGTACTTC
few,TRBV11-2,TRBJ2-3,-,CASSLAFFSTDTQYF,TGTGCCAGCAGCTTGGCCTTTTTTAGCACAGATACGCAGTATTTT
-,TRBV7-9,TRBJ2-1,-,CASSLGWQDSYNEQFF,TGTGCCAGCAGCTTAGGTTGGCAGGACTCCTACAATGAGCAGTTCTTC
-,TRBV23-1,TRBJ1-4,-,CASSQSQDSLHVKLFF,TGCGCCAGCAGTCAGTCGCAGGACAGTCTTCATGTAAAACTGTTTTTT
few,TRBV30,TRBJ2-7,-,CAWSGGPRSEQYF,TGTGCCTGGAGTGGGGGACCGAGGTCCGAGCAGTACTTC
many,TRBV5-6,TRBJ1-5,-,CASSLGMVSSNQPQHF,TGTGCCAGCAGCTTGGGTATGGTCAGTTCCAATCAGCCCCAGCATTTT
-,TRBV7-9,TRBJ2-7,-,CASSPTGVELYF,TGTGCCAGCAGCCCGACAGGAGTGGAGCTGTACTTC
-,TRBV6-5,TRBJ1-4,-,CASRDRSNEKLFF,TGTGCCAGCAGAGACAGATCTAATGAAAAACTGTTTTTT
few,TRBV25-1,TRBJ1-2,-,CASSETFSRGTANYGYTF,TGTGCCAGCAGTGAAACCTTCTCTAGAGGGACGGCCAACTATGGCTACACCTTC
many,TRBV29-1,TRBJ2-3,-,CSVELATDTQYF,TGCAGCGTTGAACTAGCCACCGATACGCAGTATTTT
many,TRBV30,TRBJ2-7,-,CAWRPRSSSEQYF,TGTGCCTGGAGGCCCAGGAGCAGCTCCGAGCAGTACTTC
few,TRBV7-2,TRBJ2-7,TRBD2,CASSLSGGHLNSYEQYF,TGTGCCAGCAGCTTGTCGGGGGGTCACCTTAACTCCTACGAGCAGTACTTC
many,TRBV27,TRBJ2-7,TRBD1,CASSLVVGGDEQYF,TGTGCCAGCAGTTTAGTTGTAGGGGGCGACGAGCAGTACTTC
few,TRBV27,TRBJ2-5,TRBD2,CASSTKLGLAGFQETQYF,TGTGCCAGCAGTACGAAACTCGGACTAGCGGGCTTTCAAGAGACCCAGTACTTC
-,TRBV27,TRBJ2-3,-,CASSNRGGNTDTQSF,TGTGCCAGCAGTAACAGGGGGGGCAACACAGATACGCAGTCTTTT
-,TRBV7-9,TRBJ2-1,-,CASSVDEQSF,TGTGCCAGCAGCGTCGATGAGCAGTCCTTC